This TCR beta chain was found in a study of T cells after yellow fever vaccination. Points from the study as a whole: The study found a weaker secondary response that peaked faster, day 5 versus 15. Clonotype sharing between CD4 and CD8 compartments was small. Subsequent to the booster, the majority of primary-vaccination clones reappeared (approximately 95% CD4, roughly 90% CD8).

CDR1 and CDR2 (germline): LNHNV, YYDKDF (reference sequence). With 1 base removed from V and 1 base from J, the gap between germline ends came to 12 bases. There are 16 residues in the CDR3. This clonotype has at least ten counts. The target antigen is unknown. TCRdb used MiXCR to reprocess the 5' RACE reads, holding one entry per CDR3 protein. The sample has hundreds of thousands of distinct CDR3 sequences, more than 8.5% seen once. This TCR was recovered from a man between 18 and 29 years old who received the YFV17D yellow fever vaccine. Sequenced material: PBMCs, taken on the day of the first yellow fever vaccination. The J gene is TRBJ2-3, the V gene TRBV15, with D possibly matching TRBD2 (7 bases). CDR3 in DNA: TGTGCCACCAGCAGAGGGGGGCGGGGGCGCACAGATACGCAGTATTTT. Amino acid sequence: CATSRGGRGRTDTQYF.